This T cell receptor beta chain was sequenced in a study of cytomegalovirus exposure and HLA in healthy donors. There are a few counts of this clone. V dropped 5 bases and J dropped 5; count of bases not matched to a gene: 13. CDR3 size: 16 residues. The V gene's germline CDR1 is SEHNR and CDR2 FQNEAQ (reference sequence). 60 Vbeta and 13 Jbeta primers were used in PCR. The method was immunoSEQ multiplex PCR; TCRdb's version includes in-frame clones alone and lacks a portion of them. The sample gives more than 140,000 clones, about four fifths of which show up once; about 5.2% is in the top ten. The receptor was derived from a man under 40 in good health and CMV-seropositive. Sequencing was performed on PBMCs. The rearrangement links TRBV7-9 to TRBJ2-7; 9 bases map to TRBD2. The CDR3 DNA reads as TGTGCCAGCAGCCCACCACAAGGGCGGGAGGGGGACGAGCAGTACTTC. It yields the protein CASSPPQGREGDEQYF.